The clone carrying this T cell receptor beta chain was seen at least ten times. The data were taken from a study of neurological immune-mediated disorders. Time point described: longitudinal time-point 3. TCRdb analysed the 5' RACE reads with MiXCR anew, one entry per CDR3 protein. The sample yields approximately 80,000 distinct CDR3 sequences, approximately 4.3% seen once. The material sequenced was PBMCs. This TCR was recovered from a woman aged 55 to 70 with multiple sclerosis.

CDR3 residues: CATRLLGDEAFF. CDR3 coding DNA: TGTGCCACCAGACTACTAGGGGATGAAGCTTTCTTT. The V call is TRBV24-1, the J call TRBJ1-1; a possible D gene is TRBD1 (5 bases). V was clipped by 7 bases and J by 7 bases, with 12 bases between them. The germline V gene encodes CDR1 KGHDR and CDR2 SFDVKD. The CDR3 loop spans 12 amino acids.